These 9 T cell receptor beta chains came from one sample sequenced in a study of T cell responses to AZD1222 COVID-19 vaccine. Method: immunoSEQ multiplex PCR; TCRdb's copy keeps in-frame clones and lacks some. The sample lists about 140,000 clones, approximately 90% seen once, with approximately 3.8% in the top ten. The sample here was peripheral blood, taken 28 days after the second AZD1222 dose. These receptor sequences come from an adult who received the AZD1222 COVID-19 vaccine.

This clone was seen a few times. CDR3 in DNA: TGCGCCAGCAGCCATACGACTAGCGGGTCCTACAATGAGCAGTTCTTC. Its protein is CASSHTTSGSYNEQFF. The chain carries TRBV5-1 and TRBJ2-1, with 10 bases matching TRBD2. Germline V gene sequence: CDR1 SGHRS, CDR2 YFSETQ. The J segment lost 1 base and the V segment lost 4 bases, leaving 5 bases of the junction unmatched. The CDR3 runs 16 residues.

This clone was seen more than once but under ten times. CDR3 sequence: CASSDSGTRGLRTYEQYF. The DNA of the CDR3 is TGTGCCAGCAGTGACAGTGGGACGAGGGGGCTCCGAACCTACGAGCAGTACTTC. The chain is built from TRBV6-1 and TRBJ2-7; 7 nucleotides match TRBD1. The germline V gene has CDR1 MNHNS and CDR2 SASEGT. Losses at the gene ends were 3 bases for V and 2 bases for J; bases not matched to a gene: 16. The CDR3 runs to 18 residues.

The V gene is TRBV10-3, the J gene TRBJ2-2; D may be TRBD2 (6 bases). V was cut by 9 bases and J by 5 bases, with 10 bases left in between. CDR1 is ENHRY, CDR2 SYGVKD, per germline. The CDR3 covers 12 residues. The CDR3 nucleotides are TGTGCCATACTAGCAGGGACCGGGGAGCTGTTTTTT. Its protein is CAILAGTGELFF.

This clone appeared a single time. The chain has TRBV29-1 and TRBJ2-1; 8 nucleotides align to TRBD1. With V trimmed by 4 bases and J by 12 bases, 11 bases remained unmatched. The CDR3 runs 13 residues. Germline loops: CDR1 SQVTM, CDR2 ANQGSEA. CDR3 bases: TGCAGCGTTGGACAGGGGACCCGCGGCGGGCAGTTCTTC. Protein: CSVGQGTRGGQFF.

V usage is TRBV12-3 or TRBV12-4 and J usage is TRBJ2-5; 7 bases map to TRBD1. Germline trimming cut 5 bases from V and 6 bases from J; bases unmatched to any gene: 6. The CDR3 is 13 amino acids. In nucleotides, the CDR3 is TGTGCCAGCAGTCGACAGGGTTGGCAGACCCAGTACTTC. Protein: CASSRQGWQTQYF.

The J gene is TRBJ2-7, the V gene TRBV7-9; 7 bases fit TRBD2. V lost 3 bases and J lost 2; bases outside the gene matches: 16. Germline V gene lookup returns CDR1 SEHNR and CDR2 FQNEAQ (reference sequence). The CDR3 loop spans 18 amino acids. The CDR3 coding sequence is TGTGCCAGCAGCTTTGCTAGCGGAATGTCGCTATCGGCCTACGAGCAGTACTTC. Residues: CASSFASGMSLSAYEQYF.

The CDR3 is CASSPGWNEQYF. The DNA for the CDR3 is TGTGCCAGCTCACCTGGGTGGAACGAGCAGTACTTC. V usage is TRBV18 and J usage is TRBJ2-7; D is unresolved. V was trimmed by 3 bases and J by 5 bases, leaving 8 bases between them. The V gene's germline CDR1 is KGHSH and CDR2 LQKENI. The CDR3 is 12 amino acids.

In its sample, this clone was seen once. This chain connects TRBV19 to TRBJ2-6; tentatively, D is TRBD1 or TRBD2 (5 bases each). There are 16 residues in the CDR3. Per the germline V gene, CDR1 is LNHDA and CDR2 is SQIVND (reference sequence). The V end lost 6 bases, the J end lost 1 base, and 13 bases lay between the germline ends. CDR3 sequence (DNA): TGTGCCAGTAGACCTCGAGGGGAGTCTGGGGCCAACGTCCTGACTTTC. Protein sequence: CASRPRGESGANVLTF.

This chain joins TRBV18 and TRBJ1-1; possible D gene TRBD1, 5 bases. Germline V gene lookup returns CDR1 KGHSH and CDR2 LQKENI. With 4 bases removed from V and 0 bases from J, the gap between germline ends came to 12 bases. This CDR3 is built from 15 residues. CDR3 sequence: CASSQGLDMNTEAFF. For the CDR3, the DNA is TGTGCCAGCTCACAAGGGCTGGACATGAACACTGAAGCTTTCTTT.